This TCR beta chain was observed in a study of blood T cell repertoires in COVID-19. From germline, CDR1 is SGHVS and CDR2 FQNEAQ. V lost 6 bases, J lost 0 bases, and 17 bases lay in between. The CDR3 contains 17 residues. The protocol was immunoSEQ multiplex PCR, while the TCRdb copy is restricted to in-frame clones and leaves out a portion. The sample includes a few hundred thousand clones, about 90% of them seen just once. The J gene is TRBJ1-4, the V gene TRBV7-8; D may be TRBD1 (5 bases). Sample: PBMCs or T cells enriched from blood (not recorded which). The sequence was collected from a woman between 25 and 40 years old who had recovered from COVID-19. This CDR3 reads CASRGGIRFATNEKLFF. The CDR3 DNA reads as TGTGCCAGCAGGGGGGGGATCAGGTTTGCAACTAATGAAAAACTGTTTTTT.